Sequencing of this T cell receptor (beta chain) was carried out in a study of Ad26.COV2.S vaccination and SARS-CoV-2 variants. Overall study: Administration of Ad26.COV2.S was intramuscular, either once or twice 56 days apart.

Repertoires were generated with immunoSEQ multiplex PCR, while TCRdb's copy carries only in-frame clones and drops some. This table holds hundreds of thousands of clones, roughly 90% found once. This clone was seen a single time. Its antigen remains unknown. Study-level results: Vaccine and placebo groups showed comparable non-spike TCR breadth. Analytic work on TCR breadth and depth might have understated the full extent of total T cell responses. Post-vaccination spike-specific CD8+ and CD4+ T cell responses reportedly had substantial breadth.

The trim removed 3 bases at V and 8 bases at J, leaving 6 bases unmatched. This CDR3 has 14 residues. The germline CDR1 and CDR2 sequences are SGHRS and YFSETQ. Treatment noted: 19 received Ad26.COV2.S at low or high dose, single or two shots; roughly five received placebo; per-sample allocation not given. Day 63 following the first vaccine or placebo injection was when the samples were taken. The origin of this receptor is a person aged 18-60 years who received the Ad26.COV2.S COVID-19 vaccine or a placebo. The rearrangement uses TRBV5-1 and TRBJ2-5; 11 bases match TRBD2. Sequencing was performed on peripheral blood, taken in a trial of Ad26.COV2.S vaccine versus placebo. Here the CDR3 DNA reads TGCGCCAGCAGCTCGGGAACTAGCGGGGGAACCCAGTACTTC. It specifies CASSSGTSGGTQYF.